The 6 T cell receptor beta chains reported below all come from one sample, sequenced in a study of cytomegalovirus exposure and HLA in healthy donors. PCR used 60 Vbeta primers and 13 Jbeta primers. Profiling relied on immunoSEQ multiplex PCR, and the TCRdb table lists in-frame clones only, not all of them. The sample records about 130,000 clones, 80% being singletons. The sequenced sample was PBMCs. These receptors originate from a male donor in good health and CMV-seronegative.

About this clone: One end of the junction does not line up with germline, which may come from a read error. The CDR3 is CAWSRTISSHNSPLHF. The CDR3 DNA is TGTGCCTGGAGTCGGACAATAAGCTCCCATAATTCACCCCTCCACTTT. The chain joins TRBV30 to TRBJ1-6; D possibly corresponds to TRBD1 (5 bases). This CDR3 has 16 amino acids. Germline V lookup: CDR1 GTSNPN, CDR2 SVGIG (reference sequence).

This chain uses TRBV6-1 with TRBJ2-3; tentatively, D is TRBD2 (5 bases). Deletions cut 6 bases from V and 0 bases from J, with 13 bases between. Germline assignment: CDR1 MNHNS and CDR2 SASEGT. This CDR3 region has 15 residues. Written as DNA, the CDR3 is TGTGCCAGCAGAGGAGGCCTGACTAGCACAGATACGCAGTATTTT. It translates to CASRGGLTSTDTQYF.

This clone was counted between two and nine times. The chain joins TRBV18 to TRBJ2-1, with 10 bases lining up with TRBD2. CDR1 is KGHSH and CDR2 is LQKENI in the germline V gene. Trimming took 2 bases from V and 4 from J; bases not matched to a gene: 5. The CDR3 covers 16 residues. CDR3 residues: CASSPSGTSVYNEQFF. In nucleotides, the CDR3 is TGTGCCAGCTCACCATCCGGGACTAGCGTATACAATGAGCAGTTCTTC. Complete variable domain (other parts from reference TRBV18 and TRBJ2-1): NAGVMQNPRHLVRRRGQEARLRCSPMKGHSHVYWYRQLPEEGLKFMVYLQKENIIDESGMPKERFSAEFPKEGPSILRIQQVVRGDSAAYFCASSPSGTSVYNEQFFGPGTRLTVL.

The genes are TRBV6-5 and TRBJ2-7; D not resolved. V was clipped by 4 bases and J by 0 bases, with 7 bases between them. Looked up from germline, CDR1 is MNHEY and CDR2 is SVGAGI. The CDR3 is 13 residues long. CDR3 loop: CASSFGLSYEQYF. Written as DNA, the CDR3 is TGTGCCAGCAGTTTTGGGCTCTCCTACGAGCAGTACTTC.

The chain recombines TRBV19 with TRBJ1-1; D is unresolved. Germline CDR1 is LNHDA and CDR2 is SQIVND (reference sequence). The V gene lost 3 bases and the J gene lost 4 bases, with 9 bases spanning the gap. The CDR3 covers 13 residues. The CDR3 loop is CASSILASTEAFF. CDR3 DNA: TGTGCCAGTAGTATTTTGGCAAGCACTGAAGCTTTCTTT.

The chain uses TRBV14 and TRBJ2-7, with D perhaps TRBD1 (6 bases). V lost 1 base and J 6 bases, leaving 10 bases between the germline ends. This CDR3 has 13 residues. Per the germline V gene, CDR1 is SGHDN and CDR2 is FVKESK. CDR3 coding DNA: TGTGCCAGCAGCCAAGTCTACAGGGTCGAGCAGTACTTC. It specifies CASSQVYRVEQYF.